The 13 T cell receptor beta chains below were found in one sample sequenced in a study of shared clonotypes between healthy human individuals. Sequencing was performed with immunoSEQ multiplex PCR; in TCRdb, only in-frame clones are kept and a portion is missing. Counted here are fewer than 600,000 clones, 70% to 80% occurring once; the ten biggest clones make up around 13%. Sample: PBMCs. The receptors stem from a woman in her 40s in good health. Some clones in this sample may be carry-over from other donors' samples.

This chain links TRBV28 with TRBJ2-1; 9 bases are a match to TRBD2. The CDR3 loop spans 15 amino acids. V trimming: 6 bases; J trimming: 6 bases; junction bases outside the gene matches: 9. CDR1 and CDR2 from the germline V gene are MDHEN and SYDVKM. The CDR3 sequence is CASRAPLAGPNEQFF. Written as DNA, the CDR3 is TGTGCCAGCAGGGCCCCCCTAGCGGGACCCAATGAGCAGTTCTTC.

The chain recombines TRBV15 with TRBJ2-4; 9 nucleotides match TRBD2. The J segment lost 9 bases and the V segment lost 5 bases, leaving 14 bases of the junction unmatched. The CDR3 totals 16 residues. CDR1 and CDR2 (germline): LNHNV, YYDKDF (reference sequence). The CDR3 region has the DNA TGTGCCACCAGCTTAGGGGGTAGCGGGAGTATCGGCATTCAGTACTTC. Protein: CATSLGGSGSIGIQYF.

The rearrangement uses TRBV5-4 and TRBJ1-2; TRBD1 matches 8 bases. J gave up 4 bases and V 4 bases, and 3 bases lay outside the gene matches. Germline V gene data show CDR1 as SGHNT and CDR2 as YYREEE (reference sequence). The CDR3 extends over 13 amino acids. CDR3 DNA sequence: TGTGCCAGCAGCCCAGACAGGGGCTATGGCTACACCTTC. Translation gives CASSPDRGYGYTF.

The V and J genes are TRBV6-1 and TRBJ2-1; D perhaps matches TRBD2 (5 bases). CDR3 length equals 13 residues. Between the trimmed V and J ends, which lost 3 bases and 13 bases, there was a span of 16 bases. Germline values: CDR1 MNHNS, CDR2 SASEGT. The CDR3, as DNA: TGTGCCAGCAGTGATACGGGGATGATGCTACAGTTCTTC. Translation gives CASSDTGMMLQFF.

The chain recombines TRBV9 with TRBJ2-7, with unresolved D. The CDR3 is 15 residues long. Germline V gene sequence: CDR1 SGDLS, CDR2 YYNGEE. Trimming took 0 bases from V and 1 from J, leaving 11 bases between them. The DNA for the CDR3 is TGTGCCAGCAGCGTAGACGGTAGCAGGTCCTACGAGCAGTACTTC. Its protein product is CASSVDGSRSYEQYF.

The V gene is TRBV7-2, the J gene TRBJ2-2; TRBD2 might be the D (5 bases). Germline-derived CDR1 and CDR2 are SGHTA and FQGNSA. Trimming pared 4 bases from V and 3 bases from J, leaving 12 bases between. The CDR3 length is 15 residues. Here the CDR3 DNA reads TGTGCCAGCAGCTCACTAGGAACCTACACCGGGGAGCTGTTTTTT. Encoded protein: CASSSLGTYTGELFF. Combining the CDR3 with reference TRBV7-2 and TRBJ2-2 gives the whole variable domain GAGVSQSPSNKVTEKGKDVELRCDPISGHTALYWYRQSLGQGLEFLIYFQGNSAPDKSGLPSDRFSAERTGGSVSTLTIQRTQQEDSAVYLCASSSLGTYTGELFFGEGSRLTVL.

This rearrangement joins TRBV10-2 to TRBJ2-7; D is ambiguous. This CDR3 is 16 amino acids long. Germline CDR1 WSHSY, CDR2 SAAADI. V was clipped by 2 bases and J by 0 bases, with 14 bases between them. This CDR3 reads CASSERLPALSYEQYF. The DNA for the CDR3 is TGCGCCAGCAGTGAGAGATTGCCGGCCCTCTCCTACGAGCAGTACTTC.

At least ten counts were recorded for this clone. A read error may account for a junction end that differs from germline. The V and J genes are TRBV7-7 and TRBJ2-1; no definite D call. The length of the CDR3 is 15 residues. Germline loops: CDR1 SSHAT, CDR2 FNYEAQ (reference sequence). The chain's CDR3 is CASSLTDSLTNEQFF. The CDR3 DNA sequence: TGTGCTAGCAGCTTAACGGATAGCCTTACGAATGAGCAGTTCTTC.

With respect to this clone: Other DNA sequences within the sample encode an identical CDR3. The gene calls are TRBV5-1 and TRBJ2-7, with 13 bases matching TRBD2. Trimming removed 4 bases from V and 2 bases from J; junction bases left unmatched: 0. The CDR3 is 14 amino acids. Germline CDR1 is SGHRS and CDR2 is YFSETQ. DNA for the CDR3: TGCGCCAGCAGCGGGACTAGCGGGGCCTACGAGCAGTACTTC. It translates to CASSGTSGAYEQYF.

This clone was seen a single time. The V gene is TRBV5-7, the J gene TRBJ2-5; D may be TRBD1 (5 bases). TRBV5-7 is reported as an ORF; its role is uncertain. This CDR3 is 16 amino acids long. The V gene lost 1 base and the J gene lost 5 bases, with 18 bases spanning the gap. CDR3 residues: CASSLTLRQGCETQYF. The DNA for the CDR3 is TGTGCCAGCAGCTTGACGCTGCGGCAGGGATGTGAGACCCAGTACTTC.

CDR3 DNA: TGTGCCACCAGCAGAGACCTGTGGCAAAGGGTGTCGGGGGAGCAGTACTTC. Amino acids: CATSRDLWQRVSGEQYF. The chain links TRBV15 to TRBJ2-5; possibly TRBD2 for D (6 bases). Trimming cost V 0 bases and J 11 bases, with 25 bases left between them. Germline CDR1 LNHNV, CDR2 YYDKDF (reference sequence). There are 17 residues in the CDR3.

This chain links TRBV14 with TRBJ1-3; 7 bases line up with TRBD1. The germline CDR1 and CDR2 sequences are SGHDN and FVKESK. The V gene end was trimmed by 0 bases and the J gene end by 2 bases; junction bases not matched to a gene: 13. The CDR3 is made up of 19 amino acids. Here the CDR3 reads CASSQDHVGGASAGNTIYF. For the CDR3, the DNA is TGTGCCAGCAGCCAAGATCATGTAGGGGGCGCTTCGGCTGGAAACACCATATATTTT.

The CDR3: CASKMAIGLGNTGELFF. The CDR3 region has the DNA TGTGCCAGCAAAATGGCAATTGGACTAGGCAACACCGGGGAGCTGTTTTTT. The chain links TRBV27 to TRBJ2-2; 7 bases match TRBD2. In germline, CDR1 is MNHEY, CDR2 SMNVEV (reference sequence). V dropped 7 bases and J dropped 2; count of bases not matched to a gene: 13. This CDR3 has 17 amino acids.